The 27 T cell receptor beta chains reported below all come from one sample, sequenced in a study of OX40 agonist ivuxolimab in advanced cancers. Here immunoSEQ multiplex PCR was the method, and the copy in TCRdb shows in-frame clones only, minus some. The sample contains roughly 67,000 clones, over 70% of which appear only once. The input for sequencing was CD4+ or CD8+ T cells sorted from blood, taken in a trial of the OX40 agonist ivuxolimab. These receptor sequences come from an adult with an advanced solid tumor such as melanoma, head and neck, liver or kidney cancer.

This chain connects TRBV30 to TRBJ1-2; D unclear. V gave up 4 bases and J gave up 0 bases, with 12 bases separating them. The CDR3 contains 14 residues. Looked up from germline, CDR1 is GTSNPN and CDR2 is SVGIG (reference sequence). The CDR3 DNA sequence: TGTGCCTGGATTATTAACAAAGCTAACTATGGCTACACCTTC. This codes for CAWIINKANYGYTF.

V and J are TRBV21-1 and TRBJ2-7; the D call TRBD2 from the table was never checked on the DNA. TRBV21-1 is a pseudogene. The CDR3 is 16 residues long. The CDR3 protein is CASNIGEVKPAYEQYF. The CDR3 DNA reads as TGTGCCAGCAACATAGGTGAGGTAAAACCCGCCTACGAGCAGTACTTC.

The chain links TRBV7-9 to TRBJ2-7; possibly TRBD1 for D (5 bases). The germline CDR1 and CDR2 sequences are SEHNR and FQNEAQ (reference sequence). The V end was cut by 5 bases, the J end by 2 bases, with 13 bases between. The CDR3 totals 14 residues. The chain's CDR3 is CASSATGNTYEQYF. The CDR3 DNA reads as TGTGCCAGCAGCGCCACAGGAAATACCTACGAGCAGTACTTC.

The V call is TRBV28, the J call TRBJ1-3, with 7 nucleotides matching TRBD1. CDR1 is MDHEN and CDR2 is SYDVKM in the germline V gene. V gave up 6 bases and J gave up 0 bases; unmatched junction bases: 5. The CDR3 has 15 amino acids. The CDR3 loop is CASRGGQHSGNTIYF. CDR3 coding DNA: TGTGCCAGCAGGGGGGGACAGCACTCTGGAAACACCATATATTTT.

The chain employs TRBV12-5 and TRBJ2-5; D gene ambiguous. The CDR3 contains 17 residues. Trimming left V 8 bases short and J 0 bases short, with 22 bases between. CDR1 is LGHNT, CDR2 FRNRAP, per germline. Written as DNA, the CDR3 is TGTGCTAGTTGGGGATTCTCGCGGATGAGGTACCAAGAGACCCAGTACTTC. It is translated as CASWGFSRMRYQETQYF.

The CDR3 coding sequence is TGTGCCAGCAGCGGCGGACTAGCGGGGGCCGGGGAGCTGTTTTTT. Encoded protein: CASSGGLAGAGELFF. The chain links TRBV9 to TRBJ2-2; TRBD2 matches at 13 bases. Germline V lookup: CDR1 SGDLS, CDR2 YYNGEE. The trim removed 3 bases at V and 6 bases at J, leaving 2 bases unmatched. The CDR3 loop spans 15 amino acids. Full variable domain (outside the CDR3, taken from reference TRBV9 and TRBJ2-2): DSGVTQTPKHLITATGQRVTLRCSPRSGDLSVYWYQQSLDQGLQFLIQYYNGEERAKGNILERFSAQQFPDLHSELNLSSLELGDSALYFCASSGGLAGAGELFFGEGSRLTVL.

In its sample, this clone is medium-sized. The rearrangement uses TRBV6-1 and TRBJ2-7; either TRBD1 or TRBD2 may fit D (6 bases each). With 7 bases removed from V and 6 bases from J, the gap between germline ends came to 13 bases. This CDR3 has 12 amino acids. Germline V CDR1 and CDR2: MNHNS, SASEGT. This chain's CDR3 is CASTGGRGEQYF. In nucleotides, the CDR3 is TGTGCCAGCACTGGGGGGCGAGGCGAGCAGTACTTC.

The table lists this clone with a count of one. J is TRBJ2-7 and V is TRBV5-1; TRBD1 aligns across 10 bases. Germline CDR1 and CDR2: SGHRS and YFSETQ. V dropped 4 bases and J dropped 1; count of bases not matched to a gene: 5. The CDR3 is 15 residues long. The CDR3 bases are TGCGCCAGCAGCCCCGGACAGGGGGGTTCCTACGAGCAGTACTTC. Its translation: CASSPGQGGSYEQYF.

V usage is TRBV5-6 and J usage is TRBJ1-1, with TRBD1 as a possible D gene (6 bases). The CDR3 is 14 residues long. The V and J ends lost 5 bases and 3 bases respectively, with 14 bases between them. CDR1 SGHDT and CDR2 YYEEEE come from the germline V gene. Here the CDR3 reads CASSNRVQYTEAFF. In DNA form, the CDR3 reads TGTGCCAGCAGTAACAGGGTCCAGTACACTGAAGCTTTCTTT. The variable domain in full, completed from reference TRBV5-6 and TRBJ1-1, reads DAGVTQSPTHLIKTRGQQVTLRCSPKSGHDTVSWYQQALGQGPQFIFQYYEEEERQRGNFPDRFSGHQFPNYSSELNVNALLLGDSALYLCASSNRVQYTEAFFGQGTRLTVV.

This chain joins TRBV11-1 and TRBJ2-3, with D maybe TRBD2 (6 bases). The V gene lost 3 bases and the J gene lost 3 bases, with 13 bases spanning the gap. The CDR3 covers 15 residues. Germline loops: CDR1 SGHAT, CDR2 FQDESV (reference sequence). CDR3 sequence (DNA): TGTGCCAGCAGCTTTAGGCAGGGAGGTACAGATACGCAGTATTTT. This codes for CASSFRQGGTDTQYF.

V and J are TRBV19 and TRBJ2-1; 11 positions agree with TRBD2. V was pared by 7 bases and J by 6 bases, with 8 bases of the junction left unmatched. The CDR3 is 15 residues long. Germline lookup yields CDR1 LNHDA and CDR2 SQIVND (reference sequence). CDR3 sequence: CASTTSGGPPNEQFF. Here the CDR3 DNA reads TGTGCCAGTACCACTAGCGGGGGCCCCCCCAATGAGCAGTTCTTC.

This chain joins TRBV27 and TRBJ1-5; D is ambiguous. The germline CDR1 and CDR2 sequences are MNHEY and SMNVEV (reference sequence). This CDR3 comprises 14 residues. Trimming shortened V by 10 bases and J by 3 bases, and 16 bases separated the two germline ends. CDR3 sequence reads: CATQPSGFNQPQHF. Here the CDR3 DNA reads TGTGCCACTCAACCCTCGGGGTTCAATCAGCCCCAGCATTTT.

This sequence joins TRBV7-6 and TRBJ2-1; weak D call: TRBD1 (6 bases). CDR1 is SGHVS, CDR2 FNYEAQ, per germline. This CDR3 is built from 14 residues. V lost 5 bases to trimming and J lost 2 bases, with 10 bases between them. The CDR3, as DNA: TGTGCCAGCAGCACACAGGGTCCCTACAATGAGCAGTTCTTC. Translated, it gives CASSTQGPYNEQFF.

The genes are TRBV6-6 and TRBJ1-2; D unclear. Germline V gene data show CDR1 as MNHNY and CDR2 as SVGAGI (reference sequence). Trimming stripped 7 bases from V and 3 bases from J, with 15 bases between. This CDR3 has 14 residues. The CDR3 DNA reads as TGTGCCAGCAACCCGACGGGTGTGGACTATGGCTACACCTTC. It encodes CASNPTGVDYGYTF.

The chain couples TRBV5-1 to TRBJ1-5; D is unresolved. Germline CDR1 is SGHRS and CDR2 is YFSETQ. V gave up 4 bases and J gave up 0 bases, with 11 bases separating them. This CDR3 contains 15 residues. The DNA for the CDR3 is TGCGCCAGCAGCCCCGACGGTGATAGCAATCAGCCCCAGCATTTT. This encodes CASSPDGDSNQPQHF.

The V gene is TRBV7-9, the J gene TRBJ1-6, with TRBD1 matching over 7 bases. The V and J ends lost 5 bases and 3 bases, in that order; junction bases with no gene match: 4. The CDR3 has 15 residues. Germline lookup yields CDR1 SEHNR and CDR2 FQNEAQ (reference sequence). CDR3 region: CASSPRQGYNSPLHF. CDR3 in DNA: TGTGCCAGCAGCCCACGACAGGGCTATAATTCACCCCTCCACTTT. Full variable domain (missing parts from reference TRBV7-9 and TRBJ1-6): DTGVSQNPRHKITKRGQNVTFRCDPISEHNRLYWYRQTLGQGPEFLTYFQNEAQLEKSRLLSDRFSAERPKGSFSTLEIQRTEQGDSAMYLCASSPRQGYNSPLHFGNGTRLTVT.

The J gene is TRBJ2-7, the V gene TRBV7-9; D is undetermined. The germline V gene encodes CDR1 SEHNR and CDR2 FQNEAQ (reference sequence). Between the trimmed V and J ends, which lost 3 bases and 3 bases, there was a span of 12 bases. The CDR3 is 14 residues long. CDR3 DNA: TGTGCCAGCAGCTTGGCGACGGTAGACTACGAGCAGTACTTC. It is translated as CASSLATVDYEQYF.

The genes are TRBV4-3 and TRBJ2-6; D perhaps matches TRBD1 (6 bases). Trimming cost V 1 base and J 2 bases, with 9 bases left between them. Germline CDR1 is LGHNA and CDR2 is YSLEER. The CDR3 has 16 amino acids. DNA of the CDR3: TGCGCCAGCAGCCAAGGGACAGAGCCTGGGGCCAACGTCCTGACTTTC. This encodes CASSQGTEPGANVLTF.

The CDR3 region is CASRQQGALNQPQHF. CDR3 nucleotide sequence: TGTGCCAGCAGACAACAGGGGGCCCTCAATCAGCCCCAGCATTTT. J is TRBJ1-5 and V is TRBV28; the match to TRBD1 covers 9 bases. The CDR3 extends over 15 amino acids. Trimming cost V 6 bases and J 3 bases; bases outside gene matches: 6. Germline loops: CDR1 MDHEN, CDR2 SYDVKM.

CDR3 DNA: TGTGCCAGCACCCCCGGGGGGGGACAACAGCCCCAGCATTTT. Protein product: CASTPGGGQQPQHF. The chain employs TRBV6-1 and TRBJ1-5; D perhaps matches TRBD1 (6 bases). CDR3 length equals 14 residues. Germline CDR1 is MNHNS and CDR2 is SASEGT. Deletions cut 7 bases from V and 7 bases from J, with 17 bases between.

V usage is TRBV5-1 and J usage is TRBJ2-3; D possibly uses TRBD1 or TRBD2 (5 bases each). Per the germline V gene, CDR1 is SGHRS and CDR2 is YFSETQ. The CDR3 contains 13 residues. The V end lost 7 bases, the J end lost 2 bases, and 11 bases lay between the germline ends. The CDR3 bases are TGCGCCAGCGGGGGAGCCTTCACAGATACGCAGTATTTT. This gives the protein CASGGAFTDTQYF.

The CDR3 region is CASSTGLAGTGELFF. DNA of the CDR3: TGTGCCAGCAGCACAGGACTAGCGGGAACCGGGGAGCTGTTTTTT. The genes are TRBV5-4 and TRBJ2-2, with TRBD2 matching over 12 bases. V lost 4 bases and J lost 5; bases outside the gene matches: 3. The CDR3 covers 15 residues. The germline V gene encodes CDR1 SGHNT and CDR2 YYREEE (reference sequence). Combining the CDR3 with reference TRBV5-4 and TRBJ2-2 gives the whole variable domain ETGVTQSPTHLIKTRGQQVTLRCSSQSGHNTVSWYQQALGQGPQFIFQYYREEENGRGNFPPRFSGLQFPNYSSELNVNALELDDSALYLCASSTGLAGTGELFFGEGSRLTVL.

The V call is TRBV12-5, the J call TRBJ2-2, with a possible D match to TRBD1 (5 bases). Per the germline V gene, CDR1 is LGHNT and CDR2 is FRNRAP. CDR3 length equals 19 residues. Trimming left V 0 bases short and J 4 bases short, with 21 bases between. The DNA for the CDR3 is TGTGCTAGTGGTTTGGTACAAAAGGACACAACCCGGACCACCGGGGAGCTGTTTTTT. Its translation is CASGLVQKDTTRTTGELFF.

The chain recombines TRBV6-5 with TRBJ2-5, with TRBD2 matching over 8 bases. The J call may not be correct, given that the DNA end is closer to TRBJ2-7. The CDR3 is 15 amino acids. The germline V gene encodes CDR1 MNHEY and CDR2 SVGAGI. CDR3 sequence: CASSYFRGGNYEQYF. The CDR3 DNA follows: TGTGCCAGCAGTTACTTCCGGGGGGGAAACTACGAGCAGTACTTC.

The chain is built from TRBV5-1 and TRBJ1-2; D is unclear. From germline, CDR1 is SGHRS and CDR2 YFSETQ. The CDR3 contains 13 residues. Trimming shortened V by 3 bases and J by 3 bases, and 9 bases separated the two germline ends. The CDR3 spells CASSSDGDYGYTF. CDR3 nucleotides: TGCGCCAGCAGCTCGGACGGGGACTATGGCTACACCTTC.

This chain connects TRBV6-1 to TRBJ1-5; a weak D match, TRBD1 (5 bases). The CDR3 has 13 amino acids. Trimming took off 3 bases at V and 6 bases at J, with 9 bases between the two ends. CDR1 MNHNS and CDR2 SASEGT come from the germline V gene. The CDR3 sequence is CASSDWGGQPQHF. CDR3 DNA: TGTGCCAGCAGTGATTGGGGGGGTCAGCCCCAGCATTTT.

The chain couples TRBV28 to TRBJ1-3; no clear D. Deletions cut 4 bases from V and 2 bases from J, with 12 bases between. CDR3 length: 15 amino acids. Germline CDR1 MDHEN, CDR2 SYDVKM. The CDR3 spells CASSYVRVAGNTIYF. The CDR3 DNA is TGTGCCAGCAGTTATGTAAGGGTAGCTGGAAACACCATATATTTT.